Below, 22 T cell receptor beta chains from the same sample are listed, as sequenced in a study of shared clonotypes between healthy human individuals. The repertoire was sequenced with immunoSEQ multiplex PCR; TCRdb's copy has only in-frame clones and lacks some. Counted here are more than 2 million clones, under 97% occurring once; the ten biggest clones make up around 0.13%. Sequenced sample: naive CD4+ T cells sorted from blood. Subset: CD45RA+ positively selected. The receptors here all came from a man younger than 30 in good health.

The rearrangement joins TRBV9 to TRBJ2-7; D remains unclear. The CDR3 has 17 residues. CDR1 and CDR2 from the germline V gene are SGDLS and YYNGEE. The V end was cut by 1 base, the J end by 3 bases, with 20 bases between. DNA for the CDR3: TGTGCCAGCAGCGTAACCTACATAGTCAGGCCGAACTACGAGCAGTACTTC. Residues: CASSVTYIVRPNYEQYF. Based on the CDR3 plus reference TRBV9 and TRBJ2-7, the full variable domain is DSGVTQTPKHLITATGQRVTLRCSPRSGDLSVYWYQQSLDQGLQFLIQYYNGEERAKGNILERFSAQQFPDLHSELNLSSLELGDSALYFCASSVTYIVRPNYEQYFGPGTRLTVT.

The chain is built from TRBV5-6 and TRBJ2-7, with D possibly TRBD1 on 5 matching bases. V dropped 0 bases and J dropped 5 bases, with 12 bases sitting between them. Germline V lookup: CDR1 SGHDT, CDR2 YYEEEE. This CDR3 comprises 14 residues. CDR3: CASSLAGRWDEQYF. CDR3 in DNA: TGTGCCAGCAGCTTGGCAGGGCGGTGGGACGAGCAGTACTTC.

Of note for this clone: Other DNA sequences in the sample encode the same CDR3. CDR3 DNA sequence: TGTGCCAGCAGCCTGACAGGTGGGAGCAATCAGCCCCAGCATTTT. Its protein product is CASSLTGGSNQPQHF. The V gene is TRBV7-2, the J gene TRBJ1-5, with D tentatively TRBD1 (6 bases). V was clipped by 5 bases and J by 1 base, with 12 bases between them. Germline assignment: CDR1 SGHTA and CDR2 FQGNSA. The CDR3 runs 15 residues.

The chain joins TRBV29-1 to TRBJ2-7, with 16 bases aligning to TRBD2. With 3 bases clipped from V and 2 bases from J, the junction kept 1 base outside the gene matches. Per the germline V gene, CDR1 is SQVTM and CDR2 is ANQGSEA. This CDR3 spans 15 amino acids. The CDR3 spells CSVEGTSGRAYEQYF. The CDR3 coding sequence is TGCAGCGTTGAGGGGACTAGCGGGAGGGCCTACGAGCAGTACTTC.

The gene calls are TRBV6-1 and TRBJ1-2; D is unresolved. The CDR3 loop spans 11 amino acids. Trimming pared 7 bases from V and 8 bases from J, leaving 11 bases between. Per germline, CDR1 MNHNS and CDR2 SASEGT. Written as DNA, the CDR3 is TGTGCCAGCACCTGGGAGTCCGGCTACACCTTC. Translating gives CASTWESGYTF.

As concerns this clone: The sample has other DNA sequences that encode this CDR3 too. The CDR3 DNA is TGTGCCAGCTCACCACCAGGACAGAGGATGAACACTGAAGCTTTCTTT. This translates into CASSPPGQRMNTEAFF. This chain uses TRBV18 with TRBJ1-1; tentatively, D is TRBD1 (6 bases). This CDR3 has 16 amino acids. V dropped 0 bases and J dropped 0 bases, with 11 bases sitting between them. Germline V CDR1 and CDR2: KGHSH, LQKENI.

The rearrangement uses TRBV10-3 and TRBJ2-4, with TRBD1 identical over 11 bases. This CDR3 comprises 14 residues. V gave up 5 bases and J gave up 8 bases; unmatched junction bases: 5. Germline CDR1 reads ENHRY; CDR2 reads SYGVKD. CDR3 DNA sequence: TGTGCCATCAGTCCACGGACAGGGGGCGACATTCAGTACTTC. Amino acids: CAISPRTGGDIQYF.

The chain employs TRBV29-1 and TRBJ1-4; TRBD1 matches 10 bases. J was trimmed by 8 bases and V by 6 bases; bases with no gene match: 6. The V gene's germline CDR1 is SQVTM and CDR2 ANQGSEA. The CDR3 covers 13 residues. The CDR3 region is CSVWTGGREKLFF. CDR3 nucleotide sequence: TGCAGCGTCTGGACAGGGGGGCGGGAAAAACTGTTTTTT.

The genes are TRBV7-8 and TRBJ2-3; 9 bases match TRBD2. V shed 5 bases, J shed 3 bases, and the junction held 12 bases outside the gene matches. CDR3 length: 17 residues. Per the germline V gene, CDR1 is SGHVS and CDR2 is FQNEAQ. CDR3 sequence reads: CASSDPGTSLRTDTQYF. The CDR3 nucleotides are TGTGCCAGCAGCGACCCGGGGACTAGCCTTCGAACAGATACGCAGTATTTT.

The rearrangement uses TRBV4-1 and TRBJ1-1; TRBD1 might be the D (6 bases). Germline CDR1 MGHRA, CDR2 YSYEKL. Between the trimmed V and J ends, which lost 0 bases and 8 bases, there was a span of 10 bases. This CDR3 region has 13 residues. The CDR3 loop is CASSQDLRGEAFF. The CDR3, as DNA: TGCGCCAGCAGCCAAGATCTAAGGGGGGAAGCTTTCTTT.

This chain uses TRBV7-9 with TRBJ2-7; no definite D call. Germline V lookup: CDR1 SEHNR, CDR2 FQNEAQ (reference sequence). The CDR3 length is 13 residues. The V gene lost 5 bases and the J gene lost 2 bases, with 10 bases spanning the gap. The CDR3, as DNA: TGTGCCAGCAGCCAATCCGGAGCCTACGAGCAGTACTTC. As protein: CASSQSGAYEQYF.

The count of this clone is one. CDR3 amino acids: CASRASLVSTQYF. CDR3 bases: TGCGCCAGCAGGGCTAGCCTCGTTTCTACGCAGTATTTT. This rearrangement joins TRBV10-1 to TRBJ2-3; tentative D call: TRBD2 (5 bases). The CDR3 contains 13 residues. V dropped 6 bases and J dropped 8 bases, with 15 bases sitting between them. The germline V gene encodes CDR1 WNHNN and CDR2 SYGVQD (reference sequence).

The CDR3 DNA sequence: TGTGCCAGCAGCGTAGGCTGGGGGATGGACAATGAGCAGTTCTTC. As protein: CASSVGWGMDNEQFF. The chain uses TRBV9 and TRBJ2-1; D is perhaps TRBD1 or TRBD2 (5 bases each). The V end lost 0 bases, the J end lost 5 bases, and 12 bases lay between the germline ends. From germline, CDR1 is SGDLS and CDR2 YYNGEE. This CDR3 is built from 15 residues.

The chain recombines TRBV2 with TRBJ1-1, with D hard to call. In germline, CDR1 is SNHLY, CDR2 FYNNEI. This CDR3 has 14 amino acids. V lost 6 bases and J 2 bases, leaving 13 bases between the germline ends. This CDR3 reads CASSLARLNTEAFF. The CDR3 DNA follows: TGTGCCAGCAGCCTGGCCAGACTCAACACTGAAGCTTTCTTT.

Notes on this clone: Other DNA sequences in the same sample also yield this CDR3. The rearrangement links TRBV29-1 to TRBJ2-5; 8 nucleotides match TRBD1. The CDR3 is 12 amino acids. The germline V gene encodes CDR1 SQVTM and CDR2 ANQGSEA. J was trimmed by 5 bases and V by 6 bases; bases with no gene match: 5. CDR3 in DNA: TGCAGCGTGGGAACAGGGGGGGAGACCCAGTACTTC. It encodes CSVGTGGETQYF.

This clone was detected only once. The rearrangement uses TRBV11-2 and TRBJ1-5; D is unclear. Looked up from germline, CDR1 is SGHAT and CDR2 is FQNNGV. V was clipped by 5 bases and J by 4 bases, with 12 bases between them. The CDR3 loop spans 14 amino acids. CDR3 nucleotide sequence: TGTGCCAGCAGCCCAGGACCGACTAATCAGCCCCAGCATTTT. Translation gives CASSPGPTNQPQHF.

The chain carries TRBV7-9 and TRBJ2-2; no firm D call. The germline V gene encodes CDR1 SEHNR and CDR2 FQNEAQ (reference sequence). V gave up 5 bases and J gave up 4 bases, with 11 bases separating them. The CDR3 is 14 residues long. The DNA for the CDR3 is TGTGCCAGCAGCACAAACATAAGCACCGGGGAGCTGTTTTTT. This codes for CASSTNISTGELFF.

The chain uses TRBV27 and TRBJ2-7, with 7 bases aligning to TRBD1. CDR1 and CDR2 from the germline V gene are MNHEY and SMNVEV (reference sequence). The CDR3 spans 17 residues. V lost 3 bases to trimming and J lost 0 bases; unmatched junction nucleotides: 11. The CDR3 sequence: CASSFSLNRGPSYEQYF. The CDR3 bases are TGTGCCAGCAGTTTCAGCCTAAACAGGGGACCCTCCTACGAGCAGTACTTC.

This clone came up once. One junction end does not reproduce the germline sequence, and a read error may be involved. DNA for the CDR3: TGTGCCAGCAGGGAAGACAGCGAAGCTTTCTTT. Protein product: CASREDSEAFF. V and J are TRBV2 and TRBJ1-1, with a possible D match to TRBD1 (5 bases). The germline V gene encodes CDR1 SNHLY and CDR2 FYNNEI. This CDR3 is 11 amino acids long.

This chain connects TRBV4-1 to TRBJ2-7, with D perhaps TRBD1 (6 bases). Germline lookup yields CDR1 MGHRA and CDR2 YSYEKL. The V gene lost 3 bases and the J gene lost 5 bases, with 17 bases spanning the gap. This CDR3 region has 15 residues. DNA for the CDR3: TGCGCCAGCAGCCATCTGGGGGCTCCGGTTAACGAGCAGTACTTC. Amino acid sequence: CASSHLGAPVNEQYF.

V gene TRBV10-3 combines with J gene TRBJ2-2; unclear D gene. The CDR3 spans 16 residues. V was pared by 0 bases and J by 2 bases, with 10 bases between. Germline lookup yields CDR1 ENHRY and CDR2 SYGVKD. The chain's CDR3 is CAISESPPINTGELFF. The DNA for the CDR3 is TGTGCCATCAGTGAGTCCCCACCTATTAACACCGGGGAGCTGTTTTTT.

The V call is TRBV7-2, the J call TRBJ1-1; 7 bases align to TRBD1. V dropped 5 bases and J dropped 1; count of bases not matched to a gene: 7. The CDR3 totals 15 residues. The germline CDR1 and CDR2 sequences are SGHTA and FQGNSA. The CDR3 here is CASSPRQGGNTEAFF. CDR3 nucleotide sequence: TGTGCCAGCAGCCCCCGACAGGGAGGGAACACTGAAGCTTTCTTT.